This TCR beta chain was recorded in a study of untreated major depressive disorder. Regarding the study as a whole: CD4+ T cells from depressed patients used TRBV05-01 (Vbeta 5.1) more often than controls.

This CDR3 region has 15 residues. From germline, CDR1 is LGHNA and CDR2 YSLEER. Trimming removed 0 bases at V and 2 bases at J, with 11 bases between. Every depressed patient was matched in pairs with a non-depressed control on sex, age, current smoking status and body mass index. Excluded: major illness, comorbidity, regular medication, drug use, over 100 g alcohol weekly. The protocol was immunoSEQ multiplex PCR, while the TCRdb copy is restricted to in-frame clones and leaves out a portion. The sample contains fewer than 30,000 clones, 91% of which appear only once. About this clone: Antigen specificity is unknown.

This clonotype was obtained from a woman in her twenties or thirties with major depressive disorder. Source material: CD4+ T cells from PBMCs. The chain uses TRBV4-3 and TRBJ2-7, with a weak D call TRBD2 (5 bases). The CDR3 region is CASSQDRGLTYEQYF. The CDR3 DNA reads TGCGCCAGCAGCCAAGATCGGGGTTTGACCTACGAGCAGTACTTC.